This record looks at one T cell receptor (beta chain) sequence and its context. The target antigen is unknown. Assay: immunoSEQ multiplex PCR; the TCRdb copy retains only in-frame clones and omits some. The table lists 130,000 to 150,000 clones, around 88% of them singletons. The source of the sample is a study of cytomegalovirus exposure and HLA in healthy donors. General observations from the study: Clusters of TCRs from the first cohort tended to co-occur in the 130 or so validation repertoires (as a later analysis found). Reports described diagnosis of cytomegalovirus status by the classifier as highly specific and sensitive.

Trimming removed 1 base at V and 4 bases at J, with 7 bases between. CDR3 length equals 14 residues. Germline V gene sequence: CDR1 MNHEY, CDR2 SMNVEV (reference sequence). The TCR comes from a woman under 30 in good health and CMV-seropositive. The chain has TRBV27 and TRBJ1-4; the D is unclear. Sequenced: PBMCs. CDR3 in amino acids: CASSLWPLNEKLFF. DNA of the CDR3: TGTGCCAGCAGTTTATGGCCCCTTAATGAAAAACTGTTTTTT. Full variable domain (outside the CDR3, taken from reference TRBV27 and TRBJ1-4): EAQVTQNPRYLITVTGKKLTVTCSQNMNHEYMSWYRQDPGLGLRQIYYSMNVEVTDKGDVPEGYKVSRKEKRNFPLILESPSPNQTSLYFCASSLWPLNEKLFFGSGTQLSVL.